This T cell receptor beta chain was identified in a study of blood T cell repertoires in COVID-19. The data were produced by immunoSEQ multiplex PCR, yet TCRdb's version contains in-frame clones alone and is incomplete. Here the sample spans about 220,000 clones, roughly 80% being singletons. The material sequenced was peripheral blood. The clonotype comes from a woman aged 25 to 39 who had recovered from COVID-19.

This chain's CDR3 is CASQRIRGQYF. The CDR3 DNA reads TGTGCCTCCCAAAGGATAAGAGGGCAGTACTTC. This chain uses TRBV19 with TRBJ2-7; D gene unclear. The length of the CDR3 is 11 residues. The germline V gene has CDR1 LNHDA and CDR2 SQIVND (reference sequence). The V and J ends lost 11 bases and 9 bases respectively, with 17 bases between them.